The source of this TCR beta chain is a study of tumor and adjacent non-tumor tissue in lung cancer. Study in general: Histology: about a dozen adenocarcinoma, a couple of squamous cell carcinoma, 1 small cell lung cancer. Patients were aged about 31 to 85, 10 men and about five women, stage I to III. Study outcomes and limitations: Significantly higher TCR diversity was found in tumor than normal lung.

TCRbeta libraries were built with three rounds of nested PCR, modified from ARM-PCR. TCRdb itself ran the multiplex PCR reads through MiXCR, one entry per CDR3 protein. The data show about 48,000 distinct CDR3 sequences, with around 60% seen just once and over 25% held by the top ten. Germline loops: CDR1 SGHAT, CDR2 FQDESV (reference sequence). This CDR3 has 16 residues. Notes on this clonotype: Its antigen remains unidentified. The germline gene is not matched at one end of the junction; a read error may be the cause.

The template was RNA from unsorted bulk tissue. This non-tumor lung sample came from over 3 cm beyond the tumor edge. Donors were chemotherapy-naive, newly diagnosed lung cancer surgical patients in China, August–late 2014. The V call is TRBV11-1, the J call TRBJ2-1; TRBD2 matches 7 bases. The TCR sequence derives from an older woman with non-small cell lung cancer. Source material: distant non-tumor lung tissue. CDR3 region: CASTLALAVLYNEQFF. CDR3 in DNA: TGTGCCAGCACCTTAGCCCTAGCGGTCCTGTATAATGAGCAGTTCTTC.